Presented here are 15 T cell receptor beta chains from one specimen sequenced in a study of blood T cell repertoires in COVID-19. Clones were read by immunoSEQ multiplex PCR, and TCRdb kept only the in-frame ones, dropping some. The sample records 50,000 to 70,000 clones, around 76% being singletons. The specimen was peripheral blood. The receptors derive from a man between 50 and 59 years old with active or convalescent COVID-19.

The chain combines TRBV7-8 with TRBJ2-1, with TRBD2 matching 9 bases. V was pared by 2 bases and J by 9 bases, with 8 bases of the junction left unmatched. Per germline, CDR1 SGHVS and CDR2 FQNEAQ. CDR3 length: 15 amino acids. CDR3 sequence reads: CASSLSRGRVGEQFF. The CDR3 nucleotides read TGTGCCAGCAGCTTAAGTCGCGGGAGGGTGGGTGAGCAGTTCTTC.

This chain uses TRBV12-5 with TRBJ1-1; D unclear. Between the trimmed V and J ends, which lost 1 base and 3 bases, there was a span of 6 bases. This CDR3 contains 13 residues. Germline lookup yields CDR1 LGHNT and CDR2 FRNRAP. CDR3 protein: CASGLEDYTEAFF. CDR3 coding DNA: TGTGCTAGTGGTTTGGAGGACTACACTGAAGCTTTCTTT. Complete variable domain (other parts from reference TRBV12-5 and TRBJ1-1): DARVTQTPRHKVTEMGQEVTMRCQPILGHNTVFWYRQTMMQGLELLAYFRNRAPLDDSGMPKDRFSAEMPDATLATLKIQPSEPRDSAVYFCASGLEDYTEAFFGQGTRLTVV.

The chain links TRBV6-5 to TRBJ2-5, with D unclear. The germline V gene encodes CDR1 MNHEY and CDR2 SVGAGI. Trimming stripped 4 bases from V and 5 bases from J, with 11 bases between. The CDR3 totals 13 residues. The CDR3 DNA reads as TGTGCCAGCAGTTCCCCCGCGATGGAGACCCAGTACTTC. Protein: CASSSPAMETQYF.

The chain carries TRBV30 and TRBJ2-1, with 13 bases aligning to TRBD2. The germline gives CDR1 GTSNPN, CDR2 SVGIG (reference sequence). V lost 8 bases, J lost 0 bases, and 13 bases stayed unmatched. This CDR3 spans 18 amino acids. The CDR3 protein is CALQTSGRPGSSYNEQFF. CDR3 coding DNA: TGTGCCCTCCAGACTAGCGGGAGGCCTGGCAGCTCCTACAATGAGCAGTTCTTC.

The rearrangement uses TRBV10-3 and TRBJ2-1; TRBD1 agrees at 7 bases. Per germline, CDR1 ENHRY and CDR2 SYGVKD. CDR3 length: 14 amino acids. V dropped 5 bases and J dropped 6; count of bases not matched to a gene: 7. The CDR3 spells CAISTETGFNEQFF. In DNA form, the CDR3 reads TGTGCCATCAGTACAGAGACAGGGTTCAATGAGCAGTTCTTC.

The CDR3 loop reads CATLSGSTDTQYF. The CDR3 DNA is TGTGCCACACTTAGCGGGAGCACAGATACGCAGTATTTT. The V call is TRBV7-2, the J call TRBJ2-3, with 7 bases that match TRBD2. The CDR3 is made up of 13 amino acids. Trimming removed 10 bases from V and 0 bases from J; junction bases left unmatched: 4. Germline V gene lookup returns CDR1 SGHTA and CDR2 FQGNSA.

This clone has a single count. V is TRBV29-1 and J is TRBJ2-1; the D gene is possibly TRBD2 (6 bases). This CDR3 contains 12 residues. The germline CDR1 and CDR2 sequences are SQVTM and ANQGSEA. With 3 bases removed from V and 4 bases from J, the gap between germline ends came to 7 bases. The CDR3 sequence: CSVDGGYNEQFF. CDR3 DNA sequence: TGCAGCGTTGACGGGGGATACAATGAGCAGTTCTTC.

The chain combines TRBV27 with TRBJ1-6; TRBD1 is a possible D gene (5 bases). CDR1 and CDR2 from the germline V gene are MNHEY and SMNVEV (reference sequence). The CDR3 has 13 residues. The germline V and J ends were trimmed by 3 bases and 7 bases, with 7 bases remaining between them. The CDR3 here is CASSFAGNSPLHF. The CDR3 DNA is TGTGCCAGCAGTTTCGCAGGGAATTCACCCCTCCACTTT.

This clone was counted once. A read error may produce the germline difference seen at one junction end. The chain joins TRBV6-5 to TRBJ2-7; TRBD2 agrees at 11 bases. Germline CDR1 is MNHEY and CDR2 is SVGAGI. The CDR3 covers 15 residues. CDR3 amino acids: CASSDSSGRSYEQYF. The CDR3 DNA reads as TGTGCCAGCAGTGACTCTAGCGGGAGGTCCTACGAGCAGTACTTC.

This clone was detected only a few times. The genes are TRBV2 and TRBJ2-2, with 7 positions matching TRBD2. The CDR3 is 18 amino acids. Germline CDR1 SNHLY, CDR2 FYNNEI. V was clipped by 6 bases and J by 3 bases; unmatched bases: 16. This CDR3 reads CASSEPGLSKSYTGELFF. The CDR3 DNA is TGTGCCAGCAGCGAACCGGGACTATCCAAAAGCTACACCGGGGAGCTGTTTTTT.

This clone was found a few times. In DNA form, the CDR3 reads TGTGCCAGTAGCCACCACAAGTCCGAGGCGCAGTATTTT. As protein: CASSHHKSEAQYF. The rearrangement links TRBV19 to TRBJ2-3; no definite D call. CDR3 length: 13 residues. The ends were cut back, 6 bases at V and 10 bases at J, with 17 bases in the middle. Germline assignment: CDR1 LNHDA and CDR2 SQIVND (reference sequence).

The V call is TRBV27, the J call TRBJ2-5; the D is unclear. This CDR3 is 12 amino acids long. The germline CDR1 and CDR2 sequences are MNHEY and SMNVEV (reference sequence). Trimming removed 6 bases at V and 5 bases at J, with 10 bases between. In nucleotides, the CDR3 is TGTGCCAGCAGGTCGACTGGGGAGACCCAGTACTTC. Amino acids: CASRSTGETQYF.

The J gene is TRBJ2-7, the V gene TRBV6-5, with TRBD2 matching over 9 bases. The length of the CDR3 is 15 residues. In germline, CDR1 is MNHEY, CDR2 SVGAGI. The J segment lost 5 bases and the V segment lost 6 bases, leaving 11 bases of the junction unmatched. The CDR3 DNA sequence: TGTGCCAGCAGGGGACTGCGGGGGGGGGTAGACGAGCAGTACTTC. Its protein product is CASRGLRGGVDEQYF.

This chain joins TRBV12-3 or TRBV12-4 and TRBJ1-6, with D uncertain. The germline V and J ends were trimmed by 8 bases and 7 bases, with 6 bases remaining between them. The CDR3 has 11 amino acids. In nucleotides, the CDR3 is TGTGCCAGCGGCATCAATTCACCCCTCCACTTT. Its translation is CASGINSPLHF.

The V call is TRBV5-1, the J call TRBJ2-7; TRBD2 matches 16 bases. CDR3 length: 17 amino acids. Germline-derived CDR1 and CDR2 are SGHRS and YFSETQ. V shed 6 bases and J 2 bases; nucleotides not matched to a gene: 8. The CDR3 region has the DNA TGCGCCAGCAAGCCCGGGACTAGCGGGGGGGGAGCCTACGAGCAGTACTTC. Translation gives CASKPGTSGGGAYEQYF.